This T cell receptor (beta chain) originates from a study of blood T cell repertoires in COVID-19. Generated by immunoSEQ multiplex PCR, the TCRdb table keeps only in-frame clones and is missing some. The table has more than 400,000 clones, approximately 90% seen once; the top ten hold around 0.64%. V was clipped by 0 bases and J by 3 bases, with 14 bases between them. There are 16 residues in the CDR3. The germline gives CDR1 SGHRS, CDR2 YFSETQ. The chain links TRBV5-1 to TRBJ2-3; D may be TRBD2 (5 bases). The sample consisted of PBMCs or T cells enriched from blood (not recorded which). This receptor was taken from a young woman who had recovered from COVID-19. The CDR3, as DNA: TGCGCCAGCAGCTTGGGCCCTTCAACTAGGACAGATACGCAGTATTTT. As protein: CASSLGPSTRTDTQYF.